Listed below are T cell receptor beta chains from one sample, sequenced in a study of CD8+ T cells in alopecia areata. The repertoire was sequenced with immunoSEQ multiplex PCR; TCRdb's copy has only in-frame clones and lacks some. The sample lists over 6,500 clones; approximately 71% were seen once. The sample was skin, taken at week 0. These receptors were obtained from a human donor with alopecia areata. CDR3s include the opening cysteine and the closing phenylalanine or tryptophan. A D gene is named only where the DNA matches it firmly. Where a row states a size, it is once, few, many or the class of an expanded clone; other rows omit it.

TRBV5-6	.	TRBJ1-1	.	CASSLTLTNTEAFF	TGTGCCAGCAGCTTGACCCTGACGAACACTGAAGCTTTCTTT
TRBV7-2	.	TRBJ1-1	once	CASSSGHPTGGAFF	TGTGCCAGCAGCTCGGGACACCCAACGGGGGGAGCTTTCTTT
TRBV2	.	TRBJ1-6	.	CASSQTPRENIPLHF	TGTGCCAGCAGTCAAACCCCGCGGGAAAATATACCCCTCCACTTT
TRBV7-2	.	TRBJ2-7	few	CASSLFSAPSSYEQYF	TGTGCCAGCAGCTTATTTTCGGCGCCTAGCTCCTACGAGCAGTACTTC
TRBV7-3	.	TRBJ1-2	.	CASSPRADTNYGYTF	TGTGCCAGCAGCCCACGAGCAGACACCAACTATGGCTACACCTTC
TRBV27	.	TRBJ1-2	.	CASSLHRNYGYTF	TGTGCCAGCAGTTTACACAGGAACTATGGCTACACCTTC
TRBV30	.	TRBJ1-4	few	CAWSVLQLGEKLFF	TGTGCCTGGAGTGTACTGCAACTTGGTGAAAAACTGTTTTTT
TRBV29-1	.	TRBJ1-5	.	CSVGVQGDEPQHF	TGCAGCGTTGGAGTCCAGGGCGATGAGCCCCAGCATTTT
TRBV19	TRBD1	TRBJ2-7	.	CASSSGTGTYEQYF	TGTGCCAGTAGTTCCGGGACAGGAACCTACGAGCAGTACTTC
TRBV7-9	.	TRBJ1-1	large	CASSPTGTSFMNTEAFF	TGTGCCAGCAGCCCTACAGGGACCTCGTTCATGAACACTGAAGCTTTCTTT
TRBV6-1	TRBD1	TRBJ1-5	few	CASSWTGGIQPQHF	TGTGCCAGCAGTTGGACAGGGGGTATTCAGCCCCAGCATTTT
TRBV5-1	.	TRBJ1-2	.	CASSPRQALGRGYTF	TGCGCCAGCAGCCCCCGACAGGCGCTTGGTCGAGGCTACACCTTC
TRBV11-2	.	TRBJ2-1	.	CASRQRGDEQFF	TGTGCCAGCAGACAGAGGGGGGATGAGCAGTTCTTC
TRBV2	.	TRBJ2-7	.	CASIPGPSSYEQYF	TGTGCCAGCATCCCGGGACCTAGCTCCTACGAGCAGTACTTC
TRBV2	.	TRBJ1-1	.	CASSVGMPNTEAFF	TGTGCCAGCAGCGTAGGGATGCCGAACACTGAAGCTTTCTTT
TRBV6-5	.	TRBJ1-6	.	CATGLIGNSPLHF	TGTGCCACGGGGTTAATTGGGAATTCACCCCTCCACTTT
TRBV14	.	TRBJ1-2	.	CASSPLVNSNYGYTF	TGTGCCAGCAGCCCCCTGGTAAACAGCAACTATGGCTACACCTTC
TRBV6-4	.	TRBJ1-5	.	CASSEPQHF	TGTGCCAGCAGTGAGCCCCAGCATTTT
TRBV19	.	TRBJ2-1	.	CASSSGEQFF	TGTGCCAGTAGTTCGGGTGAGCAGTTCTTC
TRBV5-1	.	TRBJ2-5	few	CASSLEGRETQYF	TGCGCCAGCAGCTTAGAGGGTCGAGAAACCCAGTACTTC
TRBV29-1	TRBD1	TRBJ1-2	.	CSVETGTVNYGYTF	TGCAGCGTTGAAACGGGGACAGTTAACTATGGCTACACCTTC
TRBV30	.	TRBJ1-5	.	CAWSVRNGNQPQHF	TGTGCCTGGAGTGTAAGAAACGGTAATCAGCCCCAGCATTTT
TRBV25-1	TRBD2	TRBJ2-2	.	CATKRRGDTGELFF	TGTGCCACCAAGCGCCGGGGGGACACCGGGGAGCTGTTTTTT
TRBV28	TRBD1	TRBJ1-2	.	CASRRTGYGYTF	TGTGCCAGCAGGAGGACAGGGTACGGCTACACCTTC
TRBV11-3	.	TRBJ2-6	.	CASSSGTGANVLTF	TGTGCCAGCAGCTCCGGGACTGGGGCCAACGTCCTGACTTTC
TRBV6-5	.	TRBJ1-5	.	CASRPGNSNQPQHF	TGTGCCAGCAGACCGGGTAATAGCAATCAGCCCCAGCATTTT
TRBV27	.	TRBJ2-7	.	CASSLGQSYEQYF	TGTGCCAGCAGTTTAGGCCAATCCTACGAGCAGTACTTC
TRBV2	.	TRBJ1-1	.	CASSSLQLMNTEAFF	TGTGCCAGCAGTTCCTTACAGCTAATGAACACTGAAGCTTTCTTT
TRBV25-1	.	TRBJ1-6	.	CASSGIEGRGSPLHF	TGTGCCAGCAGTGGGATAGAGGGGAGAGGTTCACCCCTCCACTTT
TRBV29-1	TRBD1	TRBJ1-2	.	CSVEDLPTGLHGYTF	TGCAGCGTTGAAGATCTTCCGACAGGGCTTCATGGCTACACCTTC
TRBV15	TRBD1	TRBJ1-1	few	CATSRERDRNTEAFF	TGTGCCACCAGCAGAGAAAGGGACAGGAACACTGAAGCTTTCTTT
TRBV6-1	TRBD2	TRBJ2-7	.	CASSRSGGAFGEQYF	TGTGCCAGCAGTAGAAGCGGGGGGGCATTCGGCGAGCAGTACTTC
TRBV7-3	.	TRBJ1-6	.	CASSSEMYTPLHF	TGTGCCAGCAGCTCAGAAATGTATACGCCCCTCCACTTT
TRBV6-6	TRBD2	TRBJ2-2	.	CASSLTSGGYTGELFF	TGTGCCAGCAGTCTGACTAGCGGGGGGTACACCGGGGAGCTGTTTTTT
TRBV27	TRBD1	TRBJ1-6	.	CASSWGQGKGSPLHF	TGTGCCAGCAGTTGGGGACAGGGAAAAGGGTCACCCCTCCACTTT
TRBV10-3	TRBD2	TRBJ2-3	.	CAIREAGVDIDTQYF	TGTGCCATCAGGGAAGCGGGGGTCGACATCGATACGCAGTATTTT
TRBV4-3	.	TRBJ1-6	.	CASSQALGLPLHF	TGCGCCAGCAGCCAGGCCCTGGGGCTACCCCTCCACTTT
TRBV30	.	TRBJ1-2	few	CASPTGVNYGYTF	TGTGCCTCACCGACAGGCGTTAACTATGGCTACACCTTC
TRBV18	TRBD1	TRBJ1-4	.	CASSLGQGRLPREKLFF	TGTGCCAGCTCACTCGGACAGGGAAGGCTCCCCAGAGAAAAACTGTTTTTT
TRBV5-5	.	TRBJ1-2	.	CASSGRVSLSPNYGYTF	TGTGCCAGCAGCGGTCGGGTTTCACTATCCCCAAACTATGGCTACACCTTC
TRBV6-5	TRBD1	TRBJ2-7	few	CASSYTSRDSHEQYF	TGTGCCAGCAGTTACACCTCCCGGGACAGCCACGAGCAGTACTTC
TRBV5-6	TRBD2	TRBJ2-3	.	CASSPVGTSGGTDTQYF	TGTGCCAGCAGCCCCGTAGGGACTAGCGGGGGCACAGATACGCAGTATTTT
TRBV5-7	TRBD1	TRBJ1-4	.	CASSYGTENEKLFF	TGTGCCAGCAGCTATGGGACAGAAAATGAAAAACTGTTTTTT
TRBV6-5	.	TRBJ1-2	.	CASRGESYNYGYTF	TGTGCCAGCAGGGGAGAGAGTTATAACTATGGCTACACCTTC
TRBV5-1	.	TRBJ1-2	.	CASSPTGDGYTF	TGCGCCAGCAGCCCTACCGGAGATGGCTACACCTTC
TRBV10-2	.	TRBJ2-2	.	CASSRGAIGVGGELFF	TGCGCCAGCAGCCGGGGGGCAATTGGTGTAGGAGGGGAGCTGTTTTTT
TRBV19	.	TRBJ1-5	.	CASSVYQVSNQPQHF	TGTGCCAGTAGTGTTTACCAGGTTAGCAATCAGCCCCAGCATTTT
TRBV6-5	TRBD1	TRBJ2-2	.	CASSSGGYSTGELFF	TGTGCCAGCAGTTCAGGGGGCTATAGCACCGGGGAGCTGTTTTTT
TRBV2	.	TRBJ2-3	.	CASSAWVDTQYF	TGTGCCAGCAGTGCTTGGGTGGATACGCAGTATTTT
TRBV29-1	.	TRBJ1-2	.	CSVTTNYGYTF	TGCAGCGTCACGACTAACTATGGCTACACCTTC
TRBV23-1	.	TRBJ1-2	.	CASSQTPTRQDYGYTF	TGCGCCAGCAGTCAGACTCCTACAAGGCAGGACTATGGCTACACCTTC
TRBV5-5	.	TRBJ2-5	.	CASSLISRVGETQYF	TGTGCCAGCAGCTTGATTTCCAGGGTAGGGGAGACCCAGTACTTC
TRBV2	TRBD1	TRBJ1-6	.	CASSTGTGGNLVISPLHF	TGTGCCAGCAGTACCGGGACAGGGGGGAATTTGGTGATTTCACCCCTCCACTTT
TRBV29-1	TRBD1	TRBJ1-1	.	CSVEIQGARTEAFF	TGCAGCGTTGAAATACAGGGGGCTAGAACTGAAGCTTTCTTT